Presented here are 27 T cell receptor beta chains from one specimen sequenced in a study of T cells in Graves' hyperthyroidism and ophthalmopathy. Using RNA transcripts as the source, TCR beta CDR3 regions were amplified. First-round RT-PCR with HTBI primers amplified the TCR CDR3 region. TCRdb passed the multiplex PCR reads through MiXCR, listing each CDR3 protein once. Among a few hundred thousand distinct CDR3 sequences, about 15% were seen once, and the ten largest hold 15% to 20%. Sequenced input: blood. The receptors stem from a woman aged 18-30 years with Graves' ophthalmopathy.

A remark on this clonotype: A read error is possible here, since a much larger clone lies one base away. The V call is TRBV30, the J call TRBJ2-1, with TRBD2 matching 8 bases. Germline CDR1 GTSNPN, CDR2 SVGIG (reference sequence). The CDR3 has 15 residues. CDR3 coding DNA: TGTGCCTGGAGTAGCTCGCTAGCGGGTTACAGTGAGCAGTTCTTC. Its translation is CAWSSSLAGYSEQFF.

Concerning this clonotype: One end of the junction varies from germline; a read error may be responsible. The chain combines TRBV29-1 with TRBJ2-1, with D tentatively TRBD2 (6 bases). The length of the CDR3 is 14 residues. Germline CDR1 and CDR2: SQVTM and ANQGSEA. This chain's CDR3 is CSVVGGSSYNEQLF. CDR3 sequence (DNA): TGCAGCGTTGTGGGGGGAAGCTCCTACAATGAGCAGCTCTTC.

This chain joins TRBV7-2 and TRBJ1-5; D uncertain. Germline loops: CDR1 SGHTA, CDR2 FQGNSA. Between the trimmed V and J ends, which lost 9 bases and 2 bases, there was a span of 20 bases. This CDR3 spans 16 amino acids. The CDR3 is CASSPLPGLGNQPQHF. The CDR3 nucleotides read TGTGCCAGTAGTCCGCTGCCCGGGTTGGGCAATCAGCCCCAGCATTTT.

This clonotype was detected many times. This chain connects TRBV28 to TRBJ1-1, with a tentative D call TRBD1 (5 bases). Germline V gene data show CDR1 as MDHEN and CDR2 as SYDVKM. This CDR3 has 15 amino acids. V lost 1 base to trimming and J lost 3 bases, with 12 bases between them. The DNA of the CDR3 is TGTGCCAGCAGTTTATTTCGGCGGGGGGACACTGAAGCTTTCTTT. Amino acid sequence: CASSLFRRGDTEAFF.

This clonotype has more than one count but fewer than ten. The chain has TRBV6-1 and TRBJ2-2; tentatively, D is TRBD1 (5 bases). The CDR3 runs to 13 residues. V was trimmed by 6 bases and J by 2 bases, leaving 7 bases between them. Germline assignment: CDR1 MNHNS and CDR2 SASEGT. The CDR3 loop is CASRQGNTGELFF. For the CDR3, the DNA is TGTGCCAGCAGGCAGGGAAACACCGGGGAGCTGTTTTTT.

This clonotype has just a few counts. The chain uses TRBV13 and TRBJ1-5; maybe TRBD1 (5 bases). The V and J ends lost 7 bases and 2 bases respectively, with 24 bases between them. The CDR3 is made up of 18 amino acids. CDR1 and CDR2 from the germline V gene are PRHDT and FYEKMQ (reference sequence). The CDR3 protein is CASTQSAGELGGNQPQHF. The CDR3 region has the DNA TGTGCCAGCACCCAATCCGCGGGGGAACTAGGGGGCAATCAGCCCCAGCATTTT.

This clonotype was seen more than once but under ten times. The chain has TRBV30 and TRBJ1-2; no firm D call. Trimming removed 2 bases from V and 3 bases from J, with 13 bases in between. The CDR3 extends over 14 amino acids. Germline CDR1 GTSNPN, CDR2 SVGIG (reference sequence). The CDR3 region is CAWSTRAWDYGYTF. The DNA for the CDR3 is TGTGCCTGGAGTACTAGGGCGTGGGACTATGGCTACACCTTC.

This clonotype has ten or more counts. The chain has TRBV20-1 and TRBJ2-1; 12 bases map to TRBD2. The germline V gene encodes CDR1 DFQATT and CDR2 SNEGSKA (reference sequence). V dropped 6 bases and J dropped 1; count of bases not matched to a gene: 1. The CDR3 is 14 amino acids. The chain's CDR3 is CSAGLAGSYNEQFF. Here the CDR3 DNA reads TGCAGTGCAGGACTAGCGGGGTCCTACAATGAGCAGTTCTTC.

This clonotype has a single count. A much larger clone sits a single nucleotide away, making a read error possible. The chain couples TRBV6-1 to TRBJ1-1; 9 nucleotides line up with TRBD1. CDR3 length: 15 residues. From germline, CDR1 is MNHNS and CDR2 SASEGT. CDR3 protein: CASSGYRGREPEASF. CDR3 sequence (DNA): TGTGCCAGCAGTGGATACAGGGGGCGCGAGCCTGAAGCTTCCTTT.

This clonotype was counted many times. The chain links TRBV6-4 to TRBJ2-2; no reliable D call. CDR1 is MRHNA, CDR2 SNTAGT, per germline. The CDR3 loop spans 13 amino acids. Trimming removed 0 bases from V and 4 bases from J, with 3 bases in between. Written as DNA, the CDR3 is TGTGCCAGCAGTGACTCGGTCACCGGGGAGCTGTTTTTT. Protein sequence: CASSDSVTGELFF.

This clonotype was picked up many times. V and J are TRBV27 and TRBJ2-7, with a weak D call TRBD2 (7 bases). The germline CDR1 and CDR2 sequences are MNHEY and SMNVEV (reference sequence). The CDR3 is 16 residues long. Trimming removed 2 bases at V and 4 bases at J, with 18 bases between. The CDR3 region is CASSLTPRGPNYEQYF. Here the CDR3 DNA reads TGTGCCAGCAGTTTAACGCCGCGGGGGCCCAATTACGAGCAGTACTTC.

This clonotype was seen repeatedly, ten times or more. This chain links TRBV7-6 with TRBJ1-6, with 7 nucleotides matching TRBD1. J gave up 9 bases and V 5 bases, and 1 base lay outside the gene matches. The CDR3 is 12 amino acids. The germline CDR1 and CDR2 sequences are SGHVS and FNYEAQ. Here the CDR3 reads CASSRQGSPLHF. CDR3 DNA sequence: TGTGCCAGCAGCAGACAGGGTTCACCCCTCCACTTT.

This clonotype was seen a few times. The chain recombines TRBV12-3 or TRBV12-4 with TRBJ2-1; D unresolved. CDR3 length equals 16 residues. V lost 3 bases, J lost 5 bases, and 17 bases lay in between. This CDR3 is CASSLLGYPPHNEQFF. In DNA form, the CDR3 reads TGTGCCAGCAGTTTGCTAGGGTACCCTCCCCACAATGAGCAGTTCTTC.

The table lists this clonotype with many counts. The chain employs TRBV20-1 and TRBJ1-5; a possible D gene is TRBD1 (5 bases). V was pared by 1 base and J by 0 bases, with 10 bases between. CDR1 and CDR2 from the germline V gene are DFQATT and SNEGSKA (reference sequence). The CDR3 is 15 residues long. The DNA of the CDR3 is TGCAGTGCTAGAGCCGGGGCCAATAGCAATCAGCCCCAGCATTTT. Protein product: CSARAGANSNQPQHF.

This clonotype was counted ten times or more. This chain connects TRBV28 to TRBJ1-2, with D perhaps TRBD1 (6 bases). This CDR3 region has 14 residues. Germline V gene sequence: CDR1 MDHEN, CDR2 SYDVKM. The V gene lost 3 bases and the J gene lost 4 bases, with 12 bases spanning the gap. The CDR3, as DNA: TGTGCCAGCAGTTTCTCCTCAGGGGCCTATGGCTACACCTTC. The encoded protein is CASSFSSGAYGYTF.

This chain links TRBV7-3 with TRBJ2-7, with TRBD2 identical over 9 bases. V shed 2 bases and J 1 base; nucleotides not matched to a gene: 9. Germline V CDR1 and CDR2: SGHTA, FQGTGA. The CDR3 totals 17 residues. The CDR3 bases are TGTGCCAGCAGCTTAGTTTTGGCGGGGGGGGATTCCTACGAGCAGTACTTC. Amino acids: CASSLVLAGGDSYEQYF.

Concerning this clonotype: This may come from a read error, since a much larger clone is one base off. As DNA, the CDR3 is TGTGCCAGCAGGTTAAGCTTCCGACTCTCTGGAAACACCATATATTTT. Its translation is CASRLSFRLSGNTIYF. The chain employs TRBV27 and TRBJ1-3; D is undetermined. The germline gives CDR1 MNHEY, CDR2 SMNVEV (reference sequence). V was shortened by 6 bases and J by 0 bases, with 15 bases between the two germline ends. The CDR3 is 16 amino acids.

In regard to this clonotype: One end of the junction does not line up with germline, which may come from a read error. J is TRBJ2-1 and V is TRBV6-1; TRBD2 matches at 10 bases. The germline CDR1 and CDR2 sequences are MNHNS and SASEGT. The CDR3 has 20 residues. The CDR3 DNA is TGTGCCACCAGTGCGGCGGGTTACGCAGCTAGCGGGAGTTCCTACAATGAGCAGTTCTTC. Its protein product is CATSAAGYAASGSSYNEQFF.

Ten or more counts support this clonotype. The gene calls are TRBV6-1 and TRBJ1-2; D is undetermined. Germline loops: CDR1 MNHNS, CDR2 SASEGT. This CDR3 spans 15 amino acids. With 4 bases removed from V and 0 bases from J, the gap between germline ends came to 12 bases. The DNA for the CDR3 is TGTGCCAGCAGTGGTTGGACTGCCTCTAACTATGGCTACACCTTC. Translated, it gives CASSGWTASNYGYTF.

CDR3 DNA: TGTGCCAGCAGCCCCCTCGGGGGTGGACTAGCGGGAGTTTGGGATACGCAGTATTTT. Its protein is CASSPLGGGLAGVWDTQYF. The rearrangement links TRBV7-3 to TRBJ2-3; 13 bases map to TRBD2. CDR3 length equals 19 residues. Germline CDR1 reads SGHTA; CDR2 reads FQGTGA. Unmatched junction bases numbered 17, after V lost 5 bases and J lost 6 bases.

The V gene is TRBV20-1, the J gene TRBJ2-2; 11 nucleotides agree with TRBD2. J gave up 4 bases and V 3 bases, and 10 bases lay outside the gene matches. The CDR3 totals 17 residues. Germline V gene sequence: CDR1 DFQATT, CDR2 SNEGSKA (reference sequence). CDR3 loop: CSASRGLAGGTTGELFF. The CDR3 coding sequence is TGCAGTGCTAGTCGGGGGCTAGCGGGAGGCACCACCGGGGAGCTGTTTTTT.

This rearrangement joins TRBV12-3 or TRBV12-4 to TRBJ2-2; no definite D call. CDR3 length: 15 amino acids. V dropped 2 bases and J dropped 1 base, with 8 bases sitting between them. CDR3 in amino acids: CASSLQDGNTGELFF. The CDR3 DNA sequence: TGTGCCAGCAGTTTACAGGACGGGAACACCGGGGAGCTGTTTTTT.

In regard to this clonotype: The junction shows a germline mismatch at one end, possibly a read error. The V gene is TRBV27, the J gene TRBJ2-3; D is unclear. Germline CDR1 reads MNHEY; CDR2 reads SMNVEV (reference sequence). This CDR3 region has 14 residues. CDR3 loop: CASSLSPNTDAQYF. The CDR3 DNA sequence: TGTGCCAGCAGTTTAAGCCCCAACACAGATGCGCAGTATTTT.

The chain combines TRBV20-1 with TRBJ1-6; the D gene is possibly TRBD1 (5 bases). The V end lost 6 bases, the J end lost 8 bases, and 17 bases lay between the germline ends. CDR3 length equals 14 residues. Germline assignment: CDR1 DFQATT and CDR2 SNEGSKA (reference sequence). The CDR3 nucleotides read TGCAGTGCAACTCGGACGGGGCCAGATTCACCCCTCCACTTT. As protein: CSATRTGPDSPLHF.

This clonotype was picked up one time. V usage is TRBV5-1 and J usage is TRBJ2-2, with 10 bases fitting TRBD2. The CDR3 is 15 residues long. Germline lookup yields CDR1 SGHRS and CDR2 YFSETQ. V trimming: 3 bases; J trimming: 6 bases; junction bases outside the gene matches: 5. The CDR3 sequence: CASSSRTSGAGELFF. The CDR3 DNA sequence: TGCGCCAGCAGCTCAAGGACTAGCGGCGCCGGGGAGCTGTTTTTT.

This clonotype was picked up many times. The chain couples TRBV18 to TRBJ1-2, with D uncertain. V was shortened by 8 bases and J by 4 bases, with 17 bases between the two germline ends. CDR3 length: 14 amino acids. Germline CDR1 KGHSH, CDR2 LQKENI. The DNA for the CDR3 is TGTGCCAGCACAGAAACCGGCAGTCCCTATGGCTACACCTTC. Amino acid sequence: CASTETGSPYGYTF.

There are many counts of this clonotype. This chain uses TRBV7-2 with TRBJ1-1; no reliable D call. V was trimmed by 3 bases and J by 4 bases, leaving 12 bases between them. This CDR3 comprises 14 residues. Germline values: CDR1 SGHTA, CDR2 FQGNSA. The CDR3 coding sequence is TGTGCCAGCAGCTTCTCAGGAAGTGGCACTGAAGCTTTCTTT. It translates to CASSFSGSGTEAFF.